This T cell receptor beta chain was recovered during a study of post-analysis software for immune sequencing data. Study-wide background: The cohort encompassed relapsing-remitting, secondary progressive and progressive-relapsing multiple sclerosis disease courses.

In regard to this clonotype: Its antigen is unknown.

Incorporated into the TCR beta cDNA libraries were unique molecular identifiers, which served to reduce PCR and sequencing biases. Each batch of roughly 0.95 to 10 million T cells produced roughly 0.5 million cDNA molecules. MiXCR, applied by TCRdb to the PCR reads, yields one record per CDR3 protein. The table includes hundreds of thousands of distinct CDR3 sequences, roughly 29% detected once. Regarding the study as a whole: Samples prepared in the same batch strongly co-clustered by F measure. Relative to controls, patients with multiple sclerosis showed significantly lower normalized Chao1 diversity.

The source is a girl under 18 with multiple sclerosis. Source material: blood.

As DNA, the CDR3 is TGTGCCACCAGCAGAGATTTCGGGGGGCCGCCCACAAGCGGGAGCACAGATACGCAGTATTTT. Protein: CATSRDFGGPPTSGSTDTQYF. The rearrangement uses TRBV15 and TRBJ2-3; possible D gene TRBD2, 7 bases. The CDR3 spans 21 residues. V lost 0 bases and J lost 0, with 25 bases in between. The germline V gene has CDR1 LNHNV and CDR2 YYDKDF (reference sequence).